This TCR beta chain is drawn from a study of CD8+ T cells in alopecia areata. Across the study: Treated individuals took tofacitinib by mouth, 5 to 10 mg twice daily.

The sequencing template was cDNA reverse transcribed from extracted RNA. Using immunoSEQ multiplex PCR, the repertoire was profiled, and TCRdb retains in-frame clones only, with some absent. The sample lists 150,000 to 250,000 clones, about three fifths occurring once. Treatment meaning: oral pan-JAK inhibitor, 5-10 mg twice daily. Peripheral blood samples and lesional scalp punch biopsies were obtained from alopecia areata patients. Whole-study results and caveats: Researchers report lesional scalp, most notably alopecia totalis/universalis, outstripped normal scalp in clonality. Tofacitinib significantly brought down scalp clonality and expanded CD8+ clones among top 100.

In germline, CDR1 is SNHLY, CDR2 FYNNEI. CDR3 length: 13 residues. V was clipped by 2 bases and J by 4 bases, with 5 bases between them. This clone has only a few counts. Its target is not known. The sample here was CD4+ T cells sorted from blood, taken at week 4, from a patient treated with tofacitinib. This TCR came from a human donor with alopecia areata. V is TRBV2 and J is TRBJ1-4; D is unclear. The CDR3 sequence is CASSERFNEKLFF. CDR3 bases: TGTGCCAGCAGTGAACGTTTTAATGAAAAACTGTTTTTT.